This T cell receptor (beta chain) came from a study of persistence of HIV-infected CD4 T cells. V was pared by 6 bases and J by 6 bases, with 13 bases between. Germline V CDR1 and CDR2: LNHDA, SQIVND (reference sequence). The CDR3 extends over 13 amino acids. Cells were stimulated with CMV-infected fibroblast lysates at roughly 10 ug/mL. CD4+ T cells upregulating both CD40 ligand and CD69 were sorted as responding cells. PBMCs were depleted of CD8+ T cells before stimulation. Sequencing used immunoSEQ version 4 in survey mode. TCRdb keeps only in-frame clones here, not all; method: immunoSEQ multiplex PCR. This sample carries 15,000 to 20,000 clones, 65% of them seen once, and the ten largest clones take 7.5% to 9.5%. Study findings and constraints: TCRbeta richness was lower in CMV- and Gag-responding cells than in anti-CD3/anti-CD28-responding cells. Degenerate expanded CDR3beta sequences were enriched among CMV- and Gag-responding cells. Within sorted populations, more oligoclonal TCRs accompanied more oligoclonal proviruses.

As regards this clone: As yet, its antigen is unknown.

The origin of this receptor is an adult woman with HIV who was CMV-seropositive. This chain uses TRBV19 with TRBJ2-3; the D call may be TRBD1 or TRBD2 (5 bases each). Sequences were derived from CD4+ T cells sorted from PBMCs after approximately 18-hour stimulation, sampled from a patient who received antiretroviral therapy. The CDR3 loop is CASSDGRGDTQYF. The CDR3, as DNA: TGTGCCAGTAGCGACGGACGGGGCGATACGCAGTATTTT.